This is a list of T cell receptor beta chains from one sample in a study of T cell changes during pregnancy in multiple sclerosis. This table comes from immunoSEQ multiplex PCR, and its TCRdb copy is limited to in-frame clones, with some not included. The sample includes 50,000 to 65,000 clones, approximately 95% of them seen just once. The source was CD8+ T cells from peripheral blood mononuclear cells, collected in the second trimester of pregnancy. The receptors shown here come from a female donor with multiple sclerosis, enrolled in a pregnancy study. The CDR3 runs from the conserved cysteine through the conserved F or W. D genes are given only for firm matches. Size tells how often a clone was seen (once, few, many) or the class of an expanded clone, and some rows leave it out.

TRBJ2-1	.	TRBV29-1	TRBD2	CSVAGLAGNEQFF	TGCAGCGTAGCAGGACTAGCGGGCAATGAGCAGTTCTTC
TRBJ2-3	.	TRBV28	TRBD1	CASRGTGSTDTQYF	TGTGCCAGCAGGGGGACAGGGTCGACAGATACGCAGTATTTT
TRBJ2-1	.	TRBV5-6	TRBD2	CTSSFVLAGGNEQFF	TGTACCAGCAGCTTCGTATTAGCGGGAGGGAATGAGCAGTTCTTC
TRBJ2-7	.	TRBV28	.	CASSLGQYYEQYF	TGTGCCAGCAGTTTAGGACAGTACTACGAGCAGTACTTC
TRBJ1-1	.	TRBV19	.	CASRTGSTEAFF	TGTGCCAGTAGAACAGGGAGCACTGAAGCTTTCTTT
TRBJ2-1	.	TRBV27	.	CASSLQVRNEQFF	TGTGCCAGCAGTTTACAGGTCCGCAATGAGCAGTTCTTC
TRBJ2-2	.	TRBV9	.	CASSVSGGTFYDTGELFF	TGTGCCAGCAGCGTGTCTGGCGGGACCTTCTACGACACCGGGGAGCTGTTTTTT
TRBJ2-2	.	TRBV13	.	CASATGAGELFF	TGTGCCAGCGCCACGGGAGCCGGGGAGCTGTTTTTT
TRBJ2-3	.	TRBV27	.	CASSWASASSTDTQYF	TGTGCCAGCAGTTGGGCTTCCGCATCTAGCACAGATACGCAGTATTTT
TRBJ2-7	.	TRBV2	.	CASSERPTSYEQYF	TGTGCCAGCAGTGAGAGGCCGACCTCCTACGAGCAGTACTTC
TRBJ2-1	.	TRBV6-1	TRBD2	CASSEVSSGIYNEQFF	TGTGCCAGCAGTGAAGTCTCTAGCGGGATATACAATGAGCAGTTCTTC
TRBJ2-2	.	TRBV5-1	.	CASSSGGSSTGELFF	TGCGCCAGCAGCTCTGGCGGCTCTTCCACCGGGGAGCTGTTTTTT
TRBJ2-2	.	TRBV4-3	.	CASSRGGLTGELFF	TGCGCCAGCAGCCGTGGCGGGCTCACCGGGGAGCTGTTTTTT
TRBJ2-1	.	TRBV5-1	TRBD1	CASSFGQGSSSYNEQFF	TGCGCCAGCAGCTTTGGACAGGGATCAAGCTCCTACAATGAGCAGTTCTTC
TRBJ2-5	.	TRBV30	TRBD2	CAWTQGLAKGETQYF	TGTGCCTGGACCCAGGGACTAGCGAAAGGAGAGACCCAGTACTTC
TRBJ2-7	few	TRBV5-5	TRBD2	CASSFGASGYEQYF	TGTGCCAGCAGCTTCGGGGCTAGCGGCTACGAGCAGTACTTC
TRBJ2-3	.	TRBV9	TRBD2	CASSLAGGTDTQYF	TGTGCCAGCAGCCTGGCGGGAGGGACAGATACGCAGTATTTT
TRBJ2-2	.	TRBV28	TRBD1	CASRDPGQGPPGELFF	TGTGCCAGCAGAGATCCGGGACAGGGCCCTCCCGGGGAGCTGTTTTTT
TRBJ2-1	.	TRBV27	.	CASSLGLSAYNEQFF	TGTGCCAGCAGTTTAGGGCTATCCGCCTACAATGAGCAGTTCTTC
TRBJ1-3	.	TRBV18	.	CASSPDRNTIYF	TGTGCCAGCTCACCGGACAGAAACACCATATATTTT
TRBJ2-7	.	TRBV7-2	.	CASSPGVGGRTYEQYF	TGTGCCAGCAGCCCGGGGGTGGGTGGTCGGACTTACGAGCAGTACTTC
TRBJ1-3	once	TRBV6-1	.	CASSEGPGEYGNTIYF	TGTGCCAGCAGTGAAGGGCCAGGGGAGTACGGAAACACCATATATTTT
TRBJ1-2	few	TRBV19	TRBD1	CASSTLGQGNGYTF	TGTGCCAGTAGTACCCTAGGACAGGGGAATGGCTACACCTTC
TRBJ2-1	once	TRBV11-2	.	CASSLPSTSHEQFF	TGTGCCAGCAGCCTCCCCTCTACTAGTCATGAGCAGTTCTTC
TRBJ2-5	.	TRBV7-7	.	CASSPRADSGETQYF	TGTGCCAGCAGCCCCCGTGCGGACAGCGGCGAGACCCAGTACTTC
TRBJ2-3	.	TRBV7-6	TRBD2	CASSLAGGLAGGPPTDTQYF	TGTGCCAGCAGCTTAGCGGGGGGACTAGCGGGAGGCCCACCGACAGATACGCAGTATTTT
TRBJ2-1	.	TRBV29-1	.	CSVSGRGSNGGRQFF	TGCAGCGTTTCGGGGAGGGGCAGCAATGGGGGCAGGCAGTTCTTC
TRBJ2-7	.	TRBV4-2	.	CASSPRAPGRDSSYEQYF	TGTGCCAGCAGCCCCCGAGCCCCAGGCCGGGATAGCTCCTACGAGCAGTACTTC
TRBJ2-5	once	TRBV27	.	CASSLDRRGETQYF	TGTGCCAGCAGTTTAGATCGCAGGGGAGAGACCCAGTACTTC
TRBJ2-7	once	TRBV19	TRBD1	CASSPIGTGGSEQYF	TGTGCCAGTAGTCCCATCGGGACAGGGGGCTCCGAGCAGTACTTC
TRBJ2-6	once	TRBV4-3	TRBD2	CASSYGRARSSGANVLTF	TGCGCCAGCAGCTATGGGAGGGCAAGGAGCTCTGGGGCCAACGTCCTGACTTTC
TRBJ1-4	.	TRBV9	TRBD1	CASSHTGTAGELFF	TGTGCCAGCAGCCATACCGGGACAGCGGGGGAACTGTTTTTT
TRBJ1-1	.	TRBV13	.	CASSLGGLGTEAFF	TGTGCCAGCAGCTTAGGCGGGTTGGGCACTGAAGCTTTCTTT
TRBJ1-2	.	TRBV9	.	CASSDRAYGYTF	TGTGCCAGCAGCGACAGGGCCTATGGCTACACCTTC
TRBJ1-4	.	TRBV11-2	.	CASSQTWGPIVEKLFF	TGTGCCAGCAGCCAAACCTGGGGGCCCATAGTTGAAAAACTGTTTTTT
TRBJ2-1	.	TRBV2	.	CASKVDFGSSYNEQFF	TGTGCCAGCAAAGTAGATTTCGGGAGCTCCTACAATGAGCAGTTCTTC
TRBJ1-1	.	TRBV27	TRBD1	CASSARSQGMMNTEAFF	TGTGCCAGCAGTGCCAGATCACAGGGGATGATGAACACTGAAGCTTTCTTT
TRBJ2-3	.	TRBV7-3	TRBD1	CALGQASTDTQYF	TGTGCTCTGGGACAGGCCAGCACAGATACGCAGTATTTT
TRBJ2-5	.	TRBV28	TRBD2	CASSSGGLETQYF	TGTGCCAGCAGTTCCGGGGGGTTGGAGACCCAGTACTTC
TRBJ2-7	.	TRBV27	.	CASSPESDRTSYEQYF	TGTGCCAGCAGCCCTGAATCCGACAGGACCTCCTACGAGCAGTACTTC
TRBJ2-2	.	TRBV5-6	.	CASSLAQGLLRDGELFF	TGTGCCAGCAGCTTGGCGCAGGGTCTGTTGCGAGACGGGGAGCTGTTTTTT
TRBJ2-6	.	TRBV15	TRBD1	CATSRGDGQVHRVSGANVLTF	TGTGCCACCAGCAGAGGGGATGGACAGGTACATCGTGTGTCTGGGGCCAACGTCCTGACTTTC
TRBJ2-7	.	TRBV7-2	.	CASTVTSSAYEQYF	TGTGCCAGCACCGTTACTAGCAGCGCCTACGAGCAGTACTTC
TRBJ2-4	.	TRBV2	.	CASTGERAKNIQYF	TGTGCCAGCACGGGGGAGAGAGCCAAAAACATTCAGTACTTC
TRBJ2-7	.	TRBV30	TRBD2	CAWNLAGGDEQYF	TGTGCCTGGAATTTAGCGGGAGGCGACGAGCAGTACTTC
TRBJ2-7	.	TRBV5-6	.	CASSLIGGPYEQYF	TGTGCCAGCAGCTTGATTGGGGGCCCCTACGAGCAGTACTTC
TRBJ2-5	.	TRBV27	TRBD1	CASRGTGEETQYF	TGTGCCAGCAGAGGGACAGGGGAAGAGACCCAGTACTTC